This TCR beta chain appears in the sequencing data of a study of cytomegalovirus exposure and HLA in healthy donors. General observations from the study: TCR beta chain V- and J-gene trimming was linked, in a later analysis, to a missense variant in DCLRE1C. Evidence from a later analysis indicated that most CMV-associated TCR beta chains looked HLA-restricted.

J gave up 0 bases and V 0 bases, and 8 bases lay outside the gene matches. Looked up from germline, CDR1 is SGHRS and CDR2 is YFSETQ. This CDR3 has 20 residues. Concerning this clone: Its specificity is unknown.

PCR used 60 Vbeta primers and 13 Jbeta primers. The repertoire was sequenced with immunoSEQ multiplex PCR; TCRdb's copy has only in-frame clones and lacks some. In total, the table holds around 120,000 clones. This receptor was identified in a man younger than 30 in good health and CMV-seronegative. The V call is TRBV5-1, the J call TRBJ2-1, with 14 bases that match TRBD2. Sequenced sample: PBMCs. The CDR3 DNA reads TGCGCCAGCAGCTTGGCCGGACTAGCGGGAGGCCCTAGCTCCTACAATGAGCAGTTCTTC. This sequence encodes CASSLAGLAGGPSSYNEQFF.